The 18 T cell receptor beta chains given below trace back to one sample, sequenced in a study of T cell repertoires in cytomegalovirus infection. Their antigens are not known. MiXCR, run by TCRdb on the reads, gives a single entry per CDR3 protein. The sample shows approximately 730,000 distinct CDR3 sequences, 25% to 35% of them seen only once. The sequences come from cultured CD8+ T cells from PBMCs, collected from culture after CMV antigen stimulation. The receptor source for this set is a human donor in good health (CMV status not recorded). Some clones in this sample may be carry-over from other donors' samples.

This chain connects TRBV29-1 to TRBJ1-3; D call uncertain. CDR1 SQVTM and CDR2 ANQGSEA come from the germline V gene. V shed 7 bases and J shed 4 bases, with 8 bases lying between them. This CDR3 comprises 11 residues. CDR3 in DNA: TGCAGCGGGTGGTCCGGAAACACCATATATTTT. The encoded protein is CSGWSGNTIYF.

This chain uses TRBV9 with TRBJ2-1; tentative D call: TRBD1 (6 bases). This CDR3 has 20 amino acids. Germline CDR1 is SGDLS and CDR2 is YYNGEE. Trimming removed 1 base from V and 0 bases from J, with 23 bases in between. The CDR3, as DNA: TGTGCCAGCAGCGTACGAATTAACACAGGGACACCAGGCTCCTACAATGAGCAGTTCTTC. Protein product: CASSVRINTGTPGSYNEQFF.

The rearrangement joins TRBV6-6 to TRBJ1-1; D may be TRBD1 (6 bases). The CDR3 loop spans 15 amino acids. Trimming removed 4 bases at V and 0 bases at J, with 12 bases between. Per germline, CDR1 MNHNY and CDR2 SVGAGI (reference sequence). CDR3 residues: CASSSYRVLNTEAFF. The CDR3 DNA is TGTGCCAGCAGTTCTTACAGGGTTCTGAACACTGAAGCTTTCTTT.

In the case of this clonotype: Being one base from a much bigger clone, this may be a read error. The rearrangement uses TRBV5-4 and TRBJ1-2; D perhaps matches TRBD1 (6 bases). The CDR3 is 15 residues long. Looked up from germline, CDR1 is SGHNT and CDR2 is YYREEE (reference sequence). Trimming took off 2 bases at V and 0 bases at J, with 11 bases between the two ends. The CDR3 nucleotides are TGTGCCAGCAGCTTAGCGACAGGTTCTAACTATGGCTACACCTTC. Translation: CASSLATGSNYGYTF.

About this clonotype: Being one base from a much bigger clone, this may be a read error. The V and J genes are TRBV5-4 and TRBJ1-5; the D gene is possibly TRBD1 (5 bases). Trimming took 6 bases from V and 4 from J, leaving 14 bases between them. Per germline, CDR1 SGHNT and CDR2 YYREEE (reference sequence). The CDR3 loop spans 14 amino acids. DNA of the CDR3: TGTGCCAGCATCCAGGGCGGAGGGAATCAGCCCCAGCATTTT. As protein: CASIQGGGNQPQHF.

The rearrangement uses TRBV5-1 and TRBJ2-7, with D perhaps matching TRBD1 (7 bases). Germline V gene sequence: CDR1 SGHRS, CDR2 YFSETQ. CDR3 size: 15 residues. With 4 bases removed from V and 0 bases from J, the gap between germline ends came to 14 bases. Written as DNA, the CDR3 is TGCGCCAGCAGCGGAGGGACAGTCAGCTCCTACGAGCAGTACTTC. This sequence encodes CASSGGTVSSYEQYF.

The chain has TRBV11-2 and TRBJ2-1; TRBD2 might be the D (5 bases). Trimming left V 5 bases short and J 3 bases short, with 14 bases between. The CDR3 has 15 residues. Germline V gene sequence: CDR1 SGHAT, CDR2 FQNNGV. The CDR3 region has the DNA TGTGCCAGCAGCCCCCCCGGGATTTTCTACAATGAGCAGTTCTTC. Its protein is CASSPPGIFYNEQFF.

This chain uses TRBV4-1 with TRBJ2-1; TRBD1 might be the D (6 bases). This CDR3 contains 16 residues. Germline V gene data show CDR1 as MGHRA and CDR2 as YSYEKL. Trimming removed 3 bases from V and 2 bases from J, with 14 bases in between. CDR3 sequence: CASSQRFGDTYNEQFF. CDR3 bases: TGCGCCAGCAGCCAGAGGTTTGGGGACACCTACAATGAGCAGTTCTTC.

This clonotype was counted only a few times. The genes are TRBV6-1 and TRBJ2-1; 8 bases line up with TRBD2. Germline CDR1 MNHNS, CDR2 SASEGT. The length of the CDR3 is 18 residues. The ends lost 5 bases at V and 8 bases at J; junction bases unmatched: 20. CDR3 loop: CASSLTRPPGGGLYEQFF. In DNA form, the CDR3 reads TGTGCCAGCAGTTTGACTAGACCACCCGGGGGGGGTTTATATGAGCAGTTCTTC.

This clonotype has ten or more counts. This chain uses TRBV12-3 or TRBV12-4 with TRBJ1-2; D perhaps matches TRBD1 (5 bases). This CDR3 has 13 residues. The V and J ends lost 7 bases and 0 bases respectively, with 9 bases between them. The CDR3 loop reads CASTDSSNYGYTF. DNA of the CDR3: TGTGCCAGCACAGACAGTTCTAACTATGGCTACACCTTC.

The chain recombines TRBV20-1 with TRBJ1-6; D gene uncertain. Germline loops: CDR1 DFQATT, CDR2 SNEGSKA (reference sequence). V lost 5 bases and J lost 10, with 0 bases in between. This CDR3 contains 8 residues. Written as DNA, the CDR3 is TGCAGTGCTTCACCCCTCCACTTT. Amino acid sequence: CSASPLHF.

This clonotype has just a few counts. The chain joins TRBV7-3 to TRBJ1-5; 9 bases line up with TRBD1. Germline CDR1 and CDR2: SGHTA and FQGTGA. The CDR3 runs 16 residues. V trimming: 4 bases; J trimming: 1 base; junction bases outside the gene matches: 5. CDR3 DNA sequence: TGTGCCAGCAGCTCGTACAGGGGGCTGAGCAATCAGCCCCAGCATTTT. Translating it yields CASSSYRGLSNQPQHF.

CDR3 sequence: CASSSTDLQGGVFRNEQFF. The CDR3 region has the DNA TGTGCCAGCAGTTCGACAGACCTCCAAGGGGGTGTTTTCCGTAATGAGCAGTTCTTC. This chain uses TRBV7-4 with TRBJ2-1, with D perhaps matching TRBD1 (6 bases). There are 19 residues in the CDR3. Germline CDR1 and CDR2: SGHVT and SQSDAQ. The V end was cut by 6 bases, the J end by 7 bases, with 31 bases between.

This clonotype was observed a handful of times. The chain recombines TRBV20-1 with TRBJ2-3; 8 nucleotides line up with TRBD2. Germline V gene sequence: CDR1 DFQATT, CDR2 SNEGSKA (reference sequence). This CDR3 has 18 residues. After removal of 0 bases from V and 4 bases from J, the junction contained 15 bases not matched to a gene. The CDR3 coding sequence is TGCAGTGCTAGAGATCGGTCGGGGGGGGCCCAGGGTGCAGATACGCAGTATTTT. Protein product: CSARDRSGGAQGADTQYF.

This clonotype showed up many times. CDR3 DNA: TGTGCCAGCAGCTTTGAAGCCGGGACAAGCTATGGCTACACCTTC. It is translated as CASSFEAGTSYGYTF. The J gene is TRBJ1-2, the V gene TRBV7-9; D is possibly TRBD1 (6 bases). The CDR3 has 15 amino acids. V was pared by 3 bases and J by 4 bases, with 15 bases between. Germline loops: CDR1 SEHNR, CDR2 FQNEAQ (reference sequence).

The chain carries TRBV10-3 and TRBJ1-2; D not resolved. Germline V gene sequence: CDR1 ENHRY, CDR2 SYGVKD. V was shortened by 7 bases and J by 4 bases, with 13 bases between the two germline ends. This CDR3 has 13 residues. The CDR3: CAITDPESYGYTF. The CDR3 DNA is TGTGCCATCACCGACCCTGAATCCTATGGCTACACCTTC.

The V call is TRBV6-2 or TRBV6-3, the J call TRBJ2-5; 7 positions agree with TRBD2. Trimming took 2 bases from V and 3 from J; bases not matched to a gene: 3. Germline CDR1 reads MNHEY; CDR2 reads SVGEGT. The CDR3 sequence is 14 residues long. The CDR3 DNA reads as TGTGCCAGCAGTTACCGGCTAGCGGAAGAGACCCAGTACTTC. It yields the protein CASSYRLAEETQYF.

This chain joins TRBV27 and TRBJ2-4; D is possibly TRBD1 (5 bases). The CDR3 loop spans 15 amino acids. Germline V gene data show CDR1 as MNHEY and CDR2 as SMNVEV (reference sequence). The V end was cut by 4 bases, the J end by 2 bases, with 12 bases between. The CDR3 region is CASSSLQGPKNIQYF. Written as DNA, the CDR3 is TGTGCCAGCAGTTCCCTCCAGGGCCCCAAAAACATTCAGTACTTC.